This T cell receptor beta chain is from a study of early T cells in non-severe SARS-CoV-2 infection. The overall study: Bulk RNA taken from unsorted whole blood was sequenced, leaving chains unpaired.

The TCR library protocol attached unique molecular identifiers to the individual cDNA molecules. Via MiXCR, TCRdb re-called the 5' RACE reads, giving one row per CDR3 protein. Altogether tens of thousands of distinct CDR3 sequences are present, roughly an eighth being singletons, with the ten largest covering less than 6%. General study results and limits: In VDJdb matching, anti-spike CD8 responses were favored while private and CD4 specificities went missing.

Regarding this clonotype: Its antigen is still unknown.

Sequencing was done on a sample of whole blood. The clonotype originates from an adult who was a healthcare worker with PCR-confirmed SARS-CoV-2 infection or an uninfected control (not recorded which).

The CDR3 DNA is TGTGCCAGCAGCTCGAGACAGGGTCTGGCAGATACGCAGTATTTT. Its translation: CASSSRQGLADTQYF. The chain links TRBV5-5 to TRBJ2-3; 7 nucleotides line up with TRBD1. CDR3 length equals 15 residues. J was trimmed by 4 bases and V by 3 bases; bases with no gene match: 8. The germline CDR1 and CDR2 sequences are SGHKS and YYEKEE (reference sequence).